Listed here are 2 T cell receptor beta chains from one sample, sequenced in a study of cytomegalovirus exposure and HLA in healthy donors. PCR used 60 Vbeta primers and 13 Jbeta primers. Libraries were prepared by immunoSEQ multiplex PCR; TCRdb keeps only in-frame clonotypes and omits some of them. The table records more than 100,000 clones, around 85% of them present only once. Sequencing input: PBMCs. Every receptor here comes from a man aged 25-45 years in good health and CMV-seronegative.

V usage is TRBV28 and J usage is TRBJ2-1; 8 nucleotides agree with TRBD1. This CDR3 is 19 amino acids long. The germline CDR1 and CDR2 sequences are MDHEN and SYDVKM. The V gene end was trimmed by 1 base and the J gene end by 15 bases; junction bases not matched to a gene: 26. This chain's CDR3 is CASSLSGGQGVAVSASSFF. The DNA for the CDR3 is TGTGCCAGCAGTTTATCGGGCGGACAGGGTGTCGCTGTCAGCGCTTCATCGTTCTTC.

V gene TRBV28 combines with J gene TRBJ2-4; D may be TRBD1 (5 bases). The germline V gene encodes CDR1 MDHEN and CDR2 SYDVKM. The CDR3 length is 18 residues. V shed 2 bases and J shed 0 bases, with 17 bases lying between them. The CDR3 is CASSLKHRILLAKNIQYF. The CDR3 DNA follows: TGTGCCAGCAGTTTAAAACACAGGATCCTCCTAGCCAAAAACATTCAGTACTTC.